The rows below give T cell receptor beta chains drawn from one sample of a study of blood T cell repertoires in COVID-19. TCRdb's table, derived via immunoSEQ multiplex PCR, lists solely in-frame clones and lacks some. The sample holds approximately 220,000 clones; about 80% are singletons and the top ten take about 2.4%. The sequencing sample was made of peripheral blood. These receptors were collected from a woman aged 55-75 years with acute or convalescent COVID-19. CDR3s include the opening cysteine and the closing phenylalanine or tryptophan. D genes are given only for firm matches. Size is omitted from some rows. Given values are once, few, many or a class for expanded clones.

>TRBV6-2/TRBV6-3|TRBJ2-7|NA|TRBD2
CASSYRLAGAYSSYEQYF
TGTGCCAGCAGTTACCGGCTAGCGGGGGCCTACAGCTCCTACGAGCAGTACTTC
>TRBV18|TRBJ1-5|NA|NA
CASSPYSNQPQHF
TGTGCCAGCTCCCCTTATAGCAATCAGCCCCAGCATTTT
>TRBV11-1|TRBJ2-7|NA|TRBD1
CASSLTGDEQYF
TGTGCCAGCAGCCTGACAGGGGACGAGCAGTACTTC
>TRBV3-1/TRBV3-2|TRBJ2-1|NA|TRBD2
CASSETSGFTYEQFF
TGTGCCAGCAGTGAAACTAGCGGGTTTACGTATGAGCAGTTCTTC
>TRBV5-1|TRBJ1-4|few|NA
CASKDSAYEKLFF
TGCGCCAGCAAGGACAGCGCCTATGAAAAACTGTTTTTT
>TRBV5-4|TRBJ2-1|NA|TRBD2
CASSFPGLAGDNEQFF
TGTGCCAGCAGCTTCCCTGGACTAGCGGGGGACAATGAGCAGTTCTTC
>TRBV4-1|TRBJ2-2|NA|NA
CASSHGVGGELFF
TGCGCCAGCAGCCACGGGGTTGGGGGGGAGCTGTTTTTT
>TRBV10-2|TRBJ2-3|NA|NA
CASRESVTSTDTQYF
TGCGCCAGCAGAGAATCGGTGACTAGCACAGATACGCAGTATTTT
>TRBV6-5|TRBJ2-3|NA|NA
CASRSGADTQYF
TGTGCCAGCAGGTCAGGGGCAGATACGCAGTATTTT
>TRBV24-1|TRBJ1-2|NA|TRBD1
CATSDSGAGTANYGYTF
TGTGCCACCAGTGACTCCGGAGCCGGGACAGCTAACTATGGCTACACCTTC
>TRBV12-3/TRBV12-4|TRBJ1-5|few|NA
CASSLVANQPQHF
TGTGCCAGCAGTTTAGTGGCCAATCAGCCCCAGCATTTT
>TRBV19|TRBJ2-6|NA|TRBD1
CASNGDRGLSGANVLTF
TGTGCCAGTAACGGGGACAGGGGACTCTCTGGGGCCAACGTCCTGACTTTC
>TRBV3-1/TRBV3-2|TRBJ2-3|NA|NA
CASSQQRTATDTQYF
TGTGCCAGCAGCCAACAACGGACTGCAACAGATACGCAGTATTTT
>TRBV5-4|TRBJ1-1|NA|TRBD1
CASSPMDRLGTEAFF
TGTGCCAGCAGCCCCATGGACAGGTTGGGCACTGAAGCTTTCTTT
>TRBV9|TRBJ1-2|few|NA
CASSGPYPGGYTF
TGTGCCAGCAGCGGACCTTATCCGGGGGGTTACACCTTC
>TRBV28|TRBJ2-3|NA|TRBD1
CASSPWKGASASTDTQYF
TGTGCCAGCAGCCCCTGGAAGGGGGCCTCGGCAAGCACAGATACGCAGTATTTT
>TRBV6-5|TRBJ2-5|NA|NA
CATMRGGQETQYF
TGTGCCACCATGCGAGGGGGTCAGGAGACCCAGTACTTC
>TRBV25-1|TRBJ1-2|NA|TRBD1
CASSDRQGCTF
TGTGCCAGCAGTGATAGACAGGGGTGCACCTTC
>TRBV19|TRBJ1-4|NA|TRBD1
CASSRTGFNEKLFF
TGTGCCAGTAGTCGGACAGGATTTAATGAAAAACTGTTTTTT
>TRBV28|TRBJ2-2|few|TRBD1
CASSGARGRNTGELFF
TGTGCCAGCAGTGGGGCAAGGGGGCGAAACACCGGGGAGCTGTTTTTT
>TRBV10-3|TRBJ1-3|NA|NA
CAITSAGLGNTIYF
TGTGCCATTACCAGTGCAGGGTTGGGAAACACCATATATTTT
>TRBV30|TRBJ2-1|NA|TRBD2
CAWSVWWLAGDNEQFF
TGTGCCTGGAGTGTTTGGTGGCTAGCGGGGGACAATGAGCAGTTCTTC
>TRBV5-4|TRBJ2-3|once|NA
CASSSSGRGFTDTQYF
TGTGCCAGCAGCTCTTCGGGGCGGGGTTTCACAGATACGCAGTATTTT
>TRBV2|TRBJ1-6|NA|TRBD1
CASSGTGDSPLHF
TGTGCCAGCAGTGGGACAGGGGATTCACCCCTCCACTTT
>TRBV30|TRBJ1-1|once|NA
CAWGTLNTEAFF
TGTGCCTGGGGGACTCTGAACACTGAAGCTTTCTTT
>TRBV3-1/TRBV3-2|TRBJ1-3|NA|NA
CASSTGTDSGNTIYF
TGTGCCAGCAGCACAGGGACGGACTCTGGAAACACCATATATTTT
>TRBV27|TRBJ1-1|NA|NA
CASRDWTENTEAFF
TGTGCCAGCAGGGATTGGACAGAGAACACTGAAGCTTTCTTT
>TRBV20-1|TRBJ1-1|NA|NA
CSASSQGGNTEAFF
TGCAGTGCTAGTTCCCAGGGAGGGAACACTGAAGCTTTCTTT
>TRBV5-8|TRBJ1-6|NA|NA
CASSIMAGTSRNSPLHF
TGTGCCAGCAGCATTATGGCGGGGACGTCCCGCAATTCACCCCTCCACTTT
>TRBV6-5|TRBJ2-5|NA|NA
CASSHRDSRETQYF
TGTGCCAGCAGTCATCGGGACTCAAGAGAGACCCAGTACTTC
>TRBV19|TRBJ1-5|NA|TRBD1
CASTRDRGYNQPQHF
TGTGCCAGTACCCGGGACAGGGGATACAATCAGCCCCAGCATTTT
>TRBV5-4|TRBJ1-2|NA|TRBD1
CASSGGQRVEYGYTF
TGTGCCAGCAGCGGGGGACAGCGGGTCGAATATGGCTACACCTTC
>TRBV3-1/TRBV3-2|TRBJ2-1|once|NA
CASSQGAGNEQFF
TGTGCCAGCAGCCAAGGGGCAGGGAATGAGCAGTTCTTC
>TRBV18|TRBJ1-2|once|NA
CASSPLTGLIANYGYTF
TGTGCCAGCTCACCACTAACAGGGTTAATTGCTAACTATGGCTACACCTTC
>TRBV3-1/TRBV3-2|TRBJ2-2|few|TRBD2
CASSQTLAGGRGTGELFF
TGTGCCAGCAGCCAGACGCTAGCGGGGGGCCGGGGCACCGGGGAGCTGTTTTTT
>TRBV29-1|TRBJ2-5|NA|TRBD2
CSATRTSGAETQYF
TGCAGCGCCACGAGGACTAGCGGCGCTGAGACCCAGTACTTC
>TRBV10-3|TRBJ2-5|once|TRBD2
CAIGGTSGETQYF
TGTGCCATCGGAGGGACTAGCGGAGAGACCCAGTACTTC
>TRBV7-9|TRBJ1-2|NA|NA
CASRPTGMDGYTF
TGTGCCAGCAGGCCGACAGGAATGGATGGCTACACCTTC
>TRBV3-1/TRBV3-2|TRBJ1-3|NA|TRBD1
CASSQGDRVYSGNTIYF
TGTGCCAGCAGCCAAGGCGACAGGGTGTACTCTGGAAACACCATATATTTT
>TRBV6-1|TRBJ1-2|NA|NA
CASSLRDTSYGYTF
TGTGCCAGCAGTTTACGGGACACCAGCTATGGCTACACCTTC
>TRBV7-2|TRBJ1-2|NA|NA
CASSLASGGGANYGYTF
TGTGCCAGCAGCTTAGCGTCCGGGGGGGGAGCTAACTATGGCTACACCTTC
>TRBV12-3/TRBV12-4|TRBJ1-2|few|NA
CASNTVGAGYTF
TGTGCCAGCAATACTGTAGGGGCCGGCTACACCTTC
>TRBV29-1|TRBJ1-2|NA|TRBD1
CSVWTGPYSNYGYTF
TGCAGCGTTTGGACAGGCCCATACTCGAACTATGGCTACACCTTC
>TRBV7-8|TRBJ1-5|NA|TRBD1
CASSLADGQVSNQPQHF
TGTGCCAGCAGCTTAGCCGATGGACAGGTTAGCAATCAGCCCCAGCATTTT
>TRBV6-5|TRBJ1-1|NA|NA
CASSWTDGEAFF
TGTGCCAGCAGTTGGACAGATGGTGAAGCTTTCTTT
>TRBV5-4|TRBJ1-1|NA|TRBD1
CASSILRDRNTEAFF
TGTGCCAGCAGCATACTCCGGGACAGAAACACTGAAGCTTTCTTT
>TRBV6-5|TRBJ1-2|NA|TRBD1
CASRPGGGSGYTF
TGTGCCAGCAGGCCAGGGGGCGGCAGTGGCTACACCTTC
>TRBV6-5|TRBJ2-3|once|NA
CASSYVFGVPQYF
TGTGCCAGCAGTTACGTTTTCGGGGTTCCGCAGTATTTT
>TRBV7-9|TRBJ2-7|NA|NA
CASQRNRDTGEQYF
TGTGCCAGCCAAAGAAACAGGGATACTGGGGAGCAGTACTTC
>TRBV27|TRBJ2-1|NA|TRBD1
CASSSGRDRRSFSHNEQFF
TGTGCCAGCAGTAGTGGTCGGGACAGAAGGAGTTTTTCTCACAATGAGCAGTTCTTC
>TRBV4-2|TRBJ1-6|NA|TRBD1
CASSLTGRNSPLHF
TGTGCCAGCAGCCTGACAGGGCGTAATTCACCCCTCCACTTT
>TRBV19|TRBJ2-1|NA|TRBD2
CASSTGLGRNEQFF
TGTGCCAGTAGTACGGGACTAGGGAGGAATGAGCAGTTCTTC
>TRBV28|TRBJ1-2|once|TRBD1
CASSLEAGGYGYTF
TGTGCCAGCAGTTTAGAAGCAGGGGGGTACGGCTACACCTTC
>TRBV6-5|TRBJ1-2|NA|TRBD1
CASRPTGEIGYTF
TGTGCCAGCAGGCCGACAGGGGAAATCGGCTACACCTTC
>TRBV6-2/TRBV6-3|TRBJ2-5|NA|NA
CASSSLRGGETQYF
TGTGCCAGCAGTTCTCTGCGGGGAGGAGAGACCCAGTACTTC
>TRBV6-5|TRBJ2-3|NA|TRBD2
CASSYRTRDTDTQYF
TGTGCCAGCAGTTACCGGACTAGAGATACAGATACGCAGTATTTT
>TRBV4-3|TRBJ1-1|NA|NA
CASSQNRAGNTEAFF
TGCGCCAGCAGCCAAAACAGGGCGGGGAACACTGAAGCTTTCTTT
>TRBV5-1|TRBJ1-2|once|TRBD1
CASSQHTGVDSYTF
TGCGCCAGCAGCCAGCATACAGGGGTCGATAGCTACACCTTC
>TRBV3-1/TRBV3-2|TRBJ1-6|once|NA
CASSLGVGSPLHF
TGTGCCAGCAGCCTAGGGGTAGGTTCACCCCTCCACTTT